This is a list of T cell receptor beta chains from one sample in a study of shared clonotypes between healthy human individuals. Some clones are missing from TCRdb's copy, which holds only in-frame ones; the method was immunoSEQ multiplex PCR. Among about 990,000 clones listed, around 82% were seen once. Sequencing was performed on memory CD4+ T cells from PBMCs. All receptors come from a man younger than 30 in good health. Some clones in this sample may be carry-over from other donors' samples. CDR3s include the opening cysteine and the closing phenylalanine or tryptophan. D genes are given only for firm matches. Clone size, where shown, is once, few, many, or a class for clones that have expanded.

v_gene: TRBV4-2; d_gene: -; j_gene: TRBJ2-6; abundance: -; CDR3aa: CASSRGGSSGANVLTF; CDR3nt: TGTGCCAGCAGCCGGGGAGGCAGCTCTGGGGCCAACGTCCTGACTTTC
v_gene: TRBV11-1; d_gene: -; j_gene: TRBJ2-7; abundance: once; CDR3aa: CASSPRGFYEQYF; CDR3nt: TGTGCCAGCAGCCCTCGGGGCTTCTACGAGCAGTACTTC
v_gene: TRBV2; d_gene: -; j_gene: TRBJ1-1; abundance: -; CDR3aa: CASSVQQLVNTEAFF; CDR3nt: TGTGCCAGCAGTGTTCAACAGCTGGTGAACACTGAAGCTTTCTTT
v_gene: TRBV28; d_gene: -; j_gene: TRBJ2-5; abundance: once; CDR3aa: CASSRPVSGAETQYF; CDR3nt: TGTGCCAGCAGCCGCCCGGTGTCGGGGGCAGAGACCCAGTACTTC
v_gene: TRBV7-9; d_gene: TRBD2; j_gene: TRBJ2-1; abundance: -; CDR3aa: CASSFFSGTNNEQFF; CDR3nt: TGTGCCAGCAGCTTCTTTAGCGGGACCAACAATGAGCAGTTCTTC
v_gene: TRBV6-5; d_gene: -; j_gene: TRBJ2-1; abundance: many; CDR3aa: CASSLSGAAYNEQFF; CDR3nt: TGTGCCAGCAGTCTCTCGGGAGCGGCCTACAATGAGCAGTTCTTC
v_gene: TRBV27; d_gene: -; j_gene: TRBJ2-5; abundance: -; CDR3aa: CASSLEPQETQYF; CDR3nt: TGTGCCAGCAGTCTCGAACCACAAGAGACCCAGTACTTC
v_gene: TRBV4-2; d_gene: -; j_gene: TRBJ1-3; abundance: once; CDR3aa: CASSQDPTEGNTIYF; CDR3nt: TGTGCCAGCAGCCAAGACCCTACGGAAGGAAACACCATATATTTT
v_gene: TRBV6-5; d_gene: TRBD2; j_gene: TRBJ2-2; abundance: -; CDR3aa: CASSLIKTSGSGELFF; CDR3nt: TGTGCCAGCAGTTTAATCAAGACTAGCGGGAGCGGGGAGCTGTTTTTT
v_gene: TRBV18; d_gene: -; j_gene: TRBJ1-5; abundance: few; CDR3aa: CASSPSRFNQPQHF; CDR3nt: TGTGCCAGCTCACCAAGCAGGTTCAATCAGCCCCAGCATTTT
v_gene: TRBV28; d_gene: TRBD1; j_gene: TRBJ1-5; abundance: once; CDR3aa: CASAPGQHSNQPQHF; CDR3nt: TGTGCCAGCGCTCCGGGACAGCATAGCAATCAGCCCCAGCATTTT
v_gene: TRBV6-5; d_gene: -; j_gene: TRBJ1-5; abundance: -; CDR3aa: CASSQVGEGNQPQHF; CDR3nt: TGTGCCAGCAGCCAAGTCGGGGAGGGCAATCAGCCCCAGCATTTT
v_gene: TRBV5-1; d_gene: -; j_gene: TRBJ2-5; abundance: -; CDR3aa: CASSPGVQRTIQETQYF; CDR3nt: TGCGCCAGCAGCCCTGGGGTCCAGCGTACAATTCAAGAGACCCAGTACTTC
v_gene: TRBV7-6; d_gene: -; j_gene: TRBJ2-7; abundance: -; CDR3aa: CASSRSGPVNEQYF; CDR3nt: TGTGCCAGCAGCCGCTCGGGACCGGTTAACGAGCAGTACTTC
v_gene: TRBV2; d_gene: TRBD1; j_gene: TRBJ1-5; abundance: many; CDR3aa: CASSRTGINQPQHF; CDR3nt: TGTGCCAGCAGTCGGACAGGGATTAATCAGCCCCAGCATTTT
v_gene: TRBV28; d_gene: TRBD1; j_gene: TRBJ1-2; abundance: many; CDR3aa: CASSPGQGAGYTF; CDR3nt: TGTGCCAGCAGTCCGGGACAGGGGGCGGGTTACACCTTC
v_gene: TRBV19; d_gene: -; j_gene: TRBJ2-6; abundance: few; CDR3aa: CASSIGGANVLTF; CDR3nt: TGTGCCAGTAGTATAGGTGGGGCCAACGTCCTGACTTTC
v_gene: TRBV28; d_gene: -; j_gene: TRBJ1-1; abundance: -; CDR3aa: CASSSPSTLGTEAFF; CDR3nt: -
v_gene: TRBV7-3; d_gene: -; j_gene: TRBJ2-1; abundance: few; CDR3aa: CASSRPGYNEQFF; CDR3nt: TGTGCCAGCAGCCGGCCCGGATACAATGAGCAGTTCTTC
v_gene: TRBV7-2; d_gene: TRBD2; j_gene: TRBJ2-1; abundance: -; CDR3aa: CASSLGLARNEQFF; CDR3nt: TGTGCCAGCAGTCTGGGACTAGCGCGCAATGAGCAGTTCTTC
v_gene: TRBV10-3; d_gene: TRBD1; j_gene: TRBJ1-5; abundance: -; CDR3aa: CAISGQGSVQPQHF; CDR3nt: TGTGCCATCAGTGGACAGGGAAGTGTTCAGCCCCAGCATTTT
v_gene: TRBV5-1; d_gene: -; j_gene: TRBJ2-6; abundance: -; CDR3aa: CASSLTWGPGANVLTF; CDR3nt: TGCGCCAGCAGCTTGACGTGGGGGCCTGGGGCCAACGTCCTGACTTTC
v_gene: TRBV13; d_gene: -; j_gene: TRBJ1-5; abundance: -; CDR3aa: CASSRGASTGALNQPQHF; CDR3nt: TGTGCCAGCAGCCGGGGGGCGTCCACCGGGGCTCTTAATCAGCCCCAGCATTTT
v_gene: TRBV14; d_gene: -; j_gene: TRBJ2-7; abundance: -; CDR3aa: CASSFKAGTPGEQYF; CDR3nt: TGTGCCAGCAGCTTTAAGGCGGGGACCCCTGGCGAGCAGTACTTC
v_gene: TRBV5-1; d_gene: TRBD1; j_gene: TRBJ1-4; abundance: -; CDR3aa: CASSPRQGNEKLFF; CDR3nt: TGCGCCAGCAGCCCAAGACAGGGGAATGAAAAACTGTTTTTT
v_gene: TRBV10-1; d_gene: -; j_gene: TRBJ2-1; abundance: -; CDR3aa: CASSEAEGEQFF; CDR3nt: TGCGCCAGCAGTGAGGCCGAGGGTGAGCAGTTCTTC
v_gene: TRBV7-3; d_gene: -; j_gene: TRBJ2-5; abundance: -; CDR3aa: CASSLIGGFQETQYF; CDR3nt: TGTGCCAGCAGCTTAATTGGGGGGTTCCAAGAGACCCAGTACTTC
v_gene: TRBV7-9; d_gene: -; j_gene: TRBJ1-3; abundance: few; CDR3aa: CASTPVKYLSGNTIYF; CDR3nt: TGTGCCAGCACCCCGGTTAAATATCTTTCTGGAAACACCATATATTTT
v_gene: TRBV18; d_gene: -; j_gene: TRBJ2-2; abundance: -; CDR3aa: CASSPPSRLTGELFF; CDR3nt: TGTGCCAGCTCACCACCCTCACGTCTGACCGGGGAGCTGTTTTTT
v_gene: TRBV10-3; d_gene: TRBD2; j_gene: TRBJ2-5; abundance: -; CDR3aa: CAISESVAGGGETQYF; CDR3nt: TGTGCCATCAGTGAGTCTGTTGCGGGAGGTGGGGAGACCCAGTACTTC
v_gene: TRBV30; d_gene: TRBD1; j_gene: TRBJ1-5; abundance: -; CDR3aa: CAWSTQGDQPQHF; CDR3nt: TGTGCCTGGAGTACCCAGGGGGATCAGCCCCAGCATTTT
v_gene: TRBV7-8; d_gene: -; j_gene: TRBJ1-1; abundance: -; CDR3aa: CASSLVGQAKPTEAFF; CDR3nt: TGTGCCAGCAGCTTAGTAGGTCAGGCAAAACCTACTGAAGCTTTCTTT
v_gene: TRBV10-3; d_gene: TRBD2; j_gene: TRBJ2-3; abundance: many; CDR3aa: CAAGLAGGDTQYF; CDR3nt: TGTGCCGCCGGACTAGCGGGAGGAGATACGCAGTATTTT
v_gene: TRBV28; d_gene: TRBD1; j_gene: TRBJ1-2; abundance: -; CDR3aa: CASSFPRGQGNGYTF; CDR3nt: TGTGCCAGCAGTTTCCCCCGGGGACAGGGGAATGGCTACACCTTC
v_gene: TRBV7-2; d_gene: -; j_gene: TRBJ2-7; abundance: -; CDR3aa: CASSGGHMSPYEQYF; CDR3nt: TGTGCCAGCAGCGGAGGACATATGTCGCCCTACGAGCAGTACTTC
v_gene: TRBV5-4; d_gene: TRBD2; j_gene: TRBJ2-3; abundance: -; CDR3aa: CASSLVGRGEFGSTDTQYF; CDR3nt: TGTGCCAGCAGCTTGGTGGGGAGGGGCGAGTTCGGTAGCACAGATACGCAGTATTTT
v_gene: TRBV28; d_gene: -; j_gene: TRBJ1-3; abundance: -; CDR3aa: CASSLLQGISGNTIYF; CDR3nt: TGTGCCAGCAGTCTCTTACAGGGCATCTCTGGAAACACCATATATTTT
v_gene: TRBV6-5; d_gene: -; j_gene: TRBJ2-3; abundance: few; CDR3aa: CASSYSTGSTQYF; CDR3nt: TGTGCCAGCAGTTACTCGACGGGGAGTACGCAGTATTTT
v_gene: TRBV2; d_gene: -; j_gene: TRBJ1-1; abundance: -; CDR3aa: CASDGVSEAEGSSTEAFF; CDR3nt: TGTGCCAGCGACGGGGTTTCCGAGGCAGAGGGGAGTTCCACTGAAGCTTTCTTT
v_gene: TRBV5-1; d_gene: TRBD1; j_gene: TRBJ2-7; abundance: -; CDR3aa: CASSLGWGQAFYEQYF; CDR3nt: TGCGCCAGCAGCTTGGGATGGGGACAGGCGTTCTACGAGCAGTACTTC
v_gene: TRBV5-1; d_gene: TRBD1; j_gene: TRBJ2-5; abundance: -; CDR3aa: CASSHGTDQETQYF; CDR3nt: TGCGCCAGCAGCCACGGGACAGACCAAGAGACCCAGTACTTC
v_gene: TRBV7-3; d_gene: TRBD1; j_gene: TRBJ1-2; abundance: -; CDR3aa: CASSSGQGAPGGYTF; CDR3nt: TGTGCCAGCAGCTCGGGACAGGGGGCCCCTGGGGGCTACACCTTC
v_gene: TRBV28; d_gene: TRBD1; j_gene: TRBJ2-7; abundance: few; CDR3aa: CASSRGQGYEQYF; CDR3nt: TGTGCCAGCAGTCGGGGACAGGGCTACGAGCAGTACTTC
v_gene: TRBV7-2; d_gene: -; j_gene: TRBJ2-2; abundance: -; CDR3aa: CASSIRGSNTGELFF; CDR3nt: TGTGCCAGCAGCATTAGGGGATCCAACACCGGGGAGCTGTTTTTT
v_gene: TRBV11-2; d_gene: -; j_gene: TRBJ1-2; abundance: -; CDR3aa: CASSGALGNYGYTF; CDR3nt: TGTGCCAGCAGCGGGGCCCTGGGAAACTATGGCTACACCTTC
v_gene: TRBV6-6; d_gene: TRBD1; j_gene: TRBJ2-3; abundance: -; CDR3aa: CASSYGQGSTDTQYF; CDR3nt: TGTGCCAGCAGTTACGGACAGGGGTCCACAGATACGCAGTATTTT
v_gene: TRBV6-5; d_gene: -; j_gene: TRBJ2-2; abundance: -; CDR3aa: CASRRDSTAGELFF; CDR3nt: TGTGCCAGCAGGCGGGACTCCACAGCCGGGGAGCTGTTTTTT
v_gene: TRBV4-2; d_gene: -; j_gene: TRBJ2-1; abundance: -; CDR3aa: CASSQTTGAALYNEQFF; CDR3nt: TGTGCCAGCAGCCAGACCACAGGAGCCGCGTTATACAATGAGCAGTTCTTC
v_gene: TRBV5-6; d_gene: -; j_gene: TRBJ1-2; abundance: -; CDR3aa: CASSSTFRGGGYTF; CDR3nt: TGTGCCAGCAGCTCAACCTTCAGGGGCGGGGGCTACACCTTC
v_gene: TRBV7-9; d_gene: -; j_gene: TRBJ2-7; abundance: few; CDR3aa: CASSLAGSYEQYF; CDR3nt: TGTGCCAGCAGCTTAGCCGGCAGTTACGAGCAGTACTTC
v_gene: TRBV9; d_gene: -; j_gene: TRBJ2-1; abundance: -; CDR3aa: CASSVSGGSYNEQFF; CDR3nt: TGTGCCAGCAGCGTATCCGGGGGCTCCTACAATGAGCAGTTCTTC
v_gene: TRBV27; d_gene: -; j_gene: TRBJ2-3; abundance: -; CDR3aa: CASSPTTGYSTDTQYF; CDR3nt: TGTGCCAGCAGTCCCACGACCGGATATAGCACAGATACGCAGTATTTT
v_gene: TRBV28; d_gene: -; j_gene: TRBJ2-2; abundance: -; CDR3aa: CASSFYIGILSGELFF; CDR3nt: TGTGCCAGCAGTTTCTATATCGGTATACTCTCGGGGGAGCTGTTTTTT
v_gene: TRBV7-9; d_gene: -; j_gene: TRBJ2-7; abundance: -; CDR3aa: CASSLDMGIDEQYF; CDR3nt: TGTGCCAGCAGCTTAGATATGGGTATCGACGAGCAGTACTTC
v_gene: TRBV27; d_gene: -; j_gene: TRBJ1-4; abundance: few; CDR3aa: CASSVWGDNEKLFF; CDR3nt: TGTGCCAGCAGTGTTTGGGGCGACAATGAAAAACTGTTTTTT
v_gene: TRBV11-2; d_gene: TRBD2; j_gene: TRBJ2-4; abundance: -; CDR3aa: CASSSSISGRDPKNIQYF; CDR3nt: TGTGCCAGCAGCTCATCGATTAGCGGGAGGGACCCCAAAAACATTCAGTACTTC
v_gene: TRBV27; d_gene: TRBD1; j_gene: TRBJ1-3; abundance: -; CDR3aa: CASRKGTGLGNTIYF; CDR3nt: TGTGCCAGCAGAAAAGGGACAGGGTTGGGAAACACCATATATTTT
v_gene: TRBV6-5; d_gene: TRBD1; j_gene: TRBJ1-1; abundance: -; CDR3aa: CASSFDRGAPEAFF; CDR3nt: TGTGCCAGCAGTTTCGACAGGGGGGCTCCTGAAGCTTTCTTT
v_gene: TRBV7-8; d_gene: -; j_gene: TRBJ1-5; abundance: -; CDR3aa: CASSSTNQPQHF; CDR3nt: TGTGCCAGCAGCTCCACCAATCAGCCCCAGCATTTT